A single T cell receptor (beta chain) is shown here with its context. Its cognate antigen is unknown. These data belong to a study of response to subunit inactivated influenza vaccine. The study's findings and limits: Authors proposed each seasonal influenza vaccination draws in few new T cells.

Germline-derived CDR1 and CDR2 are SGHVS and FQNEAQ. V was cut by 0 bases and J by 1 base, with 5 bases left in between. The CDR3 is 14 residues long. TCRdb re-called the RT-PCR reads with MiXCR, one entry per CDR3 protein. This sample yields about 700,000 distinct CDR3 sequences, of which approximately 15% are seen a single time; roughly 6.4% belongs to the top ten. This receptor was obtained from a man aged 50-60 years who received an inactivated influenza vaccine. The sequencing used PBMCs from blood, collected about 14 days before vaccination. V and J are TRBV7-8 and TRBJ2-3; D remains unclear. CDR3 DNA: TGTGCCAGCAGCTTAGCGACGGGCACAGATACGCAGTATTTT. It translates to CASSLATGTDTQYF.